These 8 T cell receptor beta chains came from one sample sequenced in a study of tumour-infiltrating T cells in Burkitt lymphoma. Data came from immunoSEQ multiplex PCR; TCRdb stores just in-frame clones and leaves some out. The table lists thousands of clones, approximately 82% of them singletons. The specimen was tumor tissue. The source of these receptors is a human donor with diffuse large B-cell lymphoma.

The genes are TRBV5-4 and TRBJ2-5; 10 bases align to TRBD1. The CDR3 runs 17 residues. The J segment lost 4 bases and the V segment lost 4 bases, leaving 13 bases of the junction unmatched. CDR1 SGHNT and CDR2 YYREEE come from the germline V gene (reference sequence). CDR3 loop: CASSKSSTGGPRETQYF. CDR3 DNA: TGTGCCAGCAGCAAAAGTTCGACAGGGGGCCCAAGAGAGACCCAGTACTTC.

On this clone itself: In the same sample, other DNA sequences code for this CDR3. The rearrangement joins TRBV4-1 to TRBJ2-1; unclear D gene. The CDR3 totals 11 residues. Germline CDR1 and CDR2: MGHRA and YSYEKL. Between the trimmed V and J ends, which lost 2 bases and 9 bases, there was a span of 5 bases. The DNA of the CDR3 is TGCGCCAGCAGCCAACTGAGTGAGCAGTTCTTC. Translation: CASSQLSEQFF.

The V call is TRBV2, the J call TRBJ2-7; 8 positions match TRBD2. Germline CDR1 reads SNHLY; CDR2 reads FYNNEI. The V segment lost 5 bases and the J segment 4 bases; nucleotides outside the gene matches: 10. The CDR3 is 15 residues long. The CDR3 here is CASSPGLARYYEQYF. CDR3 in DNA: TGTGCCAGCAGTCCCGGACTAGCCAGATATTACGAGCAGTACTTC.

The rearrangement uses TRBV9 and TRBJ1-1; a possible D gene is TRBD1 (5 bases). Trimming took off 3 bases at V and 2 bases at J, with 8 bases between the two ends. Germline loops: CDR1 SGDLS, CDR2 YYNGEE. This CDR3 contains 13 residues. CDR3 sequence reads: CASSAGDNTEAFF. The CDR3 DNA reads TGTGCCAGCAGCGCGGGGGATAACACTGAAGCTTTCTTT.

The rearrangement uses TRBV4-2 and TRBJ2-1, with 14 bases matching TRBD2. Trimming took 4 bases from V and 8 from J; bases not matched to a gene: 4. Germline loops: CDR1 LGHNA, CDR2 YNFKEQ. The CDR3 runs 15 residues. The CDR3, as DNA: TGTGCCAGCAGCCCGACTAGCGGGAGGGTCGATGAGCAGTTCTTC. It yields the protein CASSPTSGRVDEQFF.

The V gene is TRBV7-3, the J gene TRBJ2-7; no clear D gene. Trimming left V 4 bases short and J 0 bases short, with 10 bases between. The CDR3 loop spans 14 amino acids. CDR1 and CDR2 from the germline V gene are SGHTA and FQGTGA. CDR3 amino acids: CASSSTPGSYEQYF. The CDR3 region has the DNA TGTGCCAGCAGCTCAACCCCAGGCTCCTACGAGCAGTACTTC. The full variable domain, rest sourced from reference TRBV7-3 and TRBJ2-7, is GAGVSQTPSNKVTEKGKYVELRCDPISGHTALYWYRQSLGQGPEFLIYFQGTGAADDSGLPNDRFFAVRPEGSVSTLKIQRTERGDSAVYLCASSSTPGSYEQYFGPGTRLTVT.

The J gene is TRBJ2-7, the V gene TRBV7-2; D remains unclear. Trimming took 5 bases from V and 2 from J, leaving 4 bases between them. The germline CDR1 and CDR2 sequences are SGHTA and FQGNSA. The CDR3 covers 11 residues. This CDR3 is CASSQAYEQYF. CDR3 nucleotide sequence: TGTGCCAGCAGCCAAGCCTACGAGCAGTACTTC.

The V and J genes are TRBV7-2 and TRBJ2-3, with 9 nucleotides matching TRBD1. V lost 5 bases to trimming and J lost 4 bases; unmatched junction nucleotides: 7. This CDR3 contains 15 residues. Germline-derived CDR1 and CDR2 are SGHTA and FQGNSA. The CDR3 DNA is TGTGCCAGCAGCCACCGGGACAGGGTTCCAGATACGCAGTATTTT. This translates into CASSHRDRVPDTQYF.